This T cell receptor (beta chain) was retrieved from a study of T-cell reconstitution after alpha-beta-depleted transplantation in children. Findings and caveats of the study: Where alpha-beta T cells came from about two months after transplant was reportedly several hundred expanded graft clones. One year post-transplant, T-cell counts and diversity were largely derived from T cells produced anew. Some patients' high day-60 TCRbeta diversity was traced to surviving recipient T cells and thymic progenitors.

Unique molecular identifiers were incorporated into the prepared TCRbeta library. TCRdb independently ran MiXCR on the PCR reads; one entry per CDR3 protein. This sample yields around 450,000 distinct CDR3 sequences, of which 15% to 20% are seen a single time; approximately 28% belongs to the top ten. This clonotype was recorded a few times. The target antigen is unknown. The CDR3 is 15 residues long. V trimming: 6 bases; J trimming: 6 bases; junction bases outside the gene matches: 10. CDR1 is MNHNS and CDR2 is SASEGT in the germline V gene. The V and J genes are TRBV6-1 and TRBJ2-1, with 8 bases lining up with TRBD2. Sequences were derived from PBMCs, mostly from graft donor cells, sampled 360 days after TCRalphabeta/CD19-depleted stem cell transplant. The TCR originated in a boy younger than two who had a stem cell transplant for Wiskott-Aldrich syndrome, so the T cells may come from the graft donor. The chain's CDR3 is CASSQGLEGGNEQFF. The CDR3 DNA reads TGTGCCAGCAGCCAGGGACTAGAAGGGGGCAATGAGCAGTTCTTC.